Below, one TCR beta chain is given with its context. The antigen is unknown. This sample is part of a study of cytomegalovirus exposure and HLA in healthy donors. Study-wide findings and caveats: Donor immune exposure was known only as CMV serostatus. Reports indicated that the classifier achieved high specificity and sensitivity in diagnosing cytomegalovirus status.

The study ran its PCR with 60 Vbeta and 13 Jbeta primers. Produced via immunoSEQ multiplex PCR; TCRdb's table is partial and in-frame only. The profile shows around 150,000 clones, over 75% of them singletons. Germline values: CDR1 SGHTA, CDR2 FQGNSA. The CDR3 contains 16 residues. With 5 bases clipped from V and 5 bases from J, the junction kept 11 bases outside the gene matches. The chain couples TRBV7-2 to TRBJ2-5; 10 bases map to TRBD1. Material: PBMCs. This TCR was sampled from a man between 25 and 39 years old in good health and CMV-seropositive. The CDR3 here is CASSDPGTGARETQYF. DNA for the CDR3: TGTGCCAGCAGCGATCCCGGGACAGGGGCTCGGGAGACCCAGTACTTC.